What follows describes a single TCR beta chain. In germline, CDR1 is MNHEY, CDR2 SVGAGI. There are 14 residues in the CDR3. After removal of 6 bases from V and 6 bases from J, the junction contained 7 bases not matched to a gene. These data come from a study of blood T cell repertoires in COVID-19. The data were produced by immunoSEQ multiplex PCR, yet TCRdb's version contains in-frame clones alone and is incomplete. The repertoire holds about 33,000 clones, around 85% seen once, with roughly 7% in the top ten. The specimen sequenced was peripheral blood. V gene TRBV6-5 combines with J gene TRBJ2-1; 8 bases are a match to TRBD2. The sequence was obtained from a human donor in a cohort sampled during active COVID-19. The CDR3 region is CASRRAGAVNEQFF. DNA of the CDR3: TGTGCCAGCAGGCGAGCGGGAGCGGTCAATGAGCAGTTCTTC.